This T cell receptor (beta chain) was obtained from a study of cytomegalovirus exposure and HLA in healthy donors. Study-level findings and limits: Rare sequences made up most TCRs, while some public TCRs were found in many donors. A previous analysis found most TCR beta V segments productive roughly 87% or roughly 30% of the time.

The ends were cut back, 4 bases at V and 3 bases at J, with 11 bases in the middle. Germline V gene sequence: CDR1 SGHRS, CDR2 YFSETQ. CDR3 length: 15 amino acids. The study ran its PCR with 60 Vbeta and 13 Jbeta primers. Method: immunoSEQ multiplex PCR; TCRdb's copy keeps in-frame clones and lacks some. Among about 170,000 clones, under 80% were seen once, and the ten largest hold around 3%. This clone has just a few counts. Its specificity is not known. The V and J genes are TRBV5-1 and TRBJ1-6; possibly TRBD1 for D (5 bases). The sequencing sample was made of PBMCs. The sequence was collected from a man aged 40-50 years in good health and CMV-seronegative. For the CDR3, the DNA is TGCGCCAGCAGCAAAACAGGTGACTATAATTCACCCCTCCACTTT. Residues: CASSKTGDYNSPLHF.